These T cell receptor beta chains were read from a single sample in a study of T cells in Graves' hyperthyroidism and ophthalmopathy. TCRdb called the multiplex PCR reads again in MiXCR, with one record for every CDR3 protein. Of hundreds of thousands of distinct CDR3 sequences detected, about 17% appear once; the ten largest clones hold 3% to 4%. Sample: blood. The receptors shown here come from a woman aged 30 to 39 with Graves' hyperthyroidism. CDR3s include the opening cysteine and the closing phenylalanine or tryptophan. The D gene is left open where the match is weak. Clone size is given for some rows only: seen once, a few or many times, or a class if the clone is expanded.

v_gene	len	j_gene	d_gene	abundance	CDR3nt	CDR3aa
TRBV5-1	14	TRBJ2-7	TRBD2	many	TGTGCCAGCAGCCCAACAAGCGGGAGCTACGAGCAGTACTTC	CASSPTSGSYEQYF
TRBV11-2	17	TRBJ2-7	TRBD2	few	TGTGCCAGCAGCTTAGCCCAAGGACTAGCGGGAGGGCGCGAGCAGTACTTC	CASSLAQGLAGGREQYF
TRBV20-1	14	TRBJ1-4	TRBD1	.	TGCAGTGCTAGAGACCCAGGGGGAGGTGAAAAACTGTTTTTT	CSARDPGGGEKLFF
TRBV12-3/TRBV12-4	16	TRBJ1-1	.	many	TGTGCCAGCAGTTCCACCTCCCCTTCTCTGGGTACTGAAGCTTTCTTT	CASSSTSPSLGTEAFF
TRBV5-1	14	TRBJ1-3	.	few	TGCGCCAGCAGCTCGGCGAACTCTGGAAACACCATATATTTT	CASSSANSGNTIYF
TRBV5-1	14	TRBJ2-7	.	few	TGCGCCAGTCGAAACGGGTTGAGCTCCTACGAGCAGTACTTC	CASRNGLSSYEQYF
TRBV6-5	16	TRBJ2-7	TRBD2	.	TGTGCCAGCAGTTCGTTTTTAGCGGGAGGAGCCTACGAGCAGTACTTC	CASSSFLAGGAYEQYF
TRBV10-3	15	TRBJ1-1	TRBD1	few	TGTGCCATCGCAACAGGGGGCCCCAGTGGCACTGAAGCTTTCTTT	CAIATGGPSGTEAFF
TRBV18	17	TRBJ2-7	TRBD2	once	TGTGCCAGCTCACCTGGACTAGCGGGAGTAATAAGGTACGAGCAGTACTTC	CASSPGLAGVIRYEQYF
TRBV9	12	TRBJ2-1	.	many	TGTGCCAGCAGCGTAGCCTACAATGAGCAGTTCTTC	CASSVAYNEQFF
TRBV18	14	TRBJ2-7	.	.	TGTGCCAGCTCACCAGGGGGGCCAACCTACGAGCAGTACTTC	CASSPGGPTYEQYF
TRBV6-1	13	TRBJ1-2	.	few	TGTGCCAGCAGACCTGAAAACAGGGATGGCTACACCTTC	CASRPENRDGYTF
TRBV5-1	14	TRBJ1-1	TRBD1	.	TGCACCAGCAGGCTACGACAGGGGGGCACTGAAGCTTTCTTT	CTSRLRQGGTEAFF
TRBV20-1	15	TRBJ2-7	TRBD1	.	TGCAGTGCTAGATCATCGGGACAGGGTATCTACGAGCAGTACTTC	CSARSSGQGIYEQYF
TRBV3-1	12	TRBJ2-7	.	.	TGTGCCAGCAGCCAAAGGGGTTGGGAGCAGTACTTC	CASSQRGWEQYF
TRBV6-6	15	TRBJ1-4	.	.	TGTGCCAGCAGTTACGGCGGCAGGGCTAATGAAAAACTGTTTTTT	CASSYGGRANEKLFF
TRBV28	12	TRBJ2-7	.	many	TGTGCCAGCGAGGGGAGCTCCTACGAGCAGTACTTC	CASEGSSYEQYF
TRBV30	14	TRBJ1-1	TRBD1	few	TGTGCCTGGAGGTCCGGGACAGGGCGGACTGAAGCTTTCTTT	CAWRSGTGRTEAFF
TRBV7-9	11	TRBJ2-7	.	few	TGTGCCAGCAGCCAGAAGGACGAGCAGTACTTC	CASSQKDEQYF
TRBV19	14	TRBJ1-1	.	.	TGTGCCACCGCACCTAGGGTAGGGGGGCCTGAAGCTTTCTTT	CATAPRVGGPEAFF
TRBV20-1	15	TRBJ2-1	TRBD1	few	TGCAGTGCTAGGAATAGGCAGGGGGTATACAATGAGCAGTTCTTC	CSARNRQGVYNEQFF
TRBV28	12	TRBJ2-7	.	many	TGTGCCAGCTGGGGCAACAACTACGAGCAGTACTTC	CASWGNNYEQYF
TRBV6-1	13	TRBJ1-1	.	.	TGTGCCAGCAGCCGGGACACAGGGACTGAAGCTTTCTTT	CASSRDTGTEAFF